Presented here are 25 T cell receptor beta chains from one specimen sequenced in a study of CD8+CD57+ T cells in acquired aplastic anemia. The template used for profiling TCR beta VDJ and CDR3 was genomic DNA. In TCRdb, the reads were re-called with MiXCR into one record per CDR3 protein. The table includes fewer than 300,000 distinct CDR3 sequences, 82% detected once. Patients selected for sequencing had displayed CD8+CD57+ cell expansion by flow cytometry. The sequenced material came from sorted CD4+, CD8+, or CD8+CD57+ T cells (not recorded which) from PBMCs. The receptors here all came from a human donor with aplastic anemia.

Remarks on this clonotype: Relative to the germline gene, one junction end is altered; a read error may explain this. The chain uses TRBV11-3 and TRBJ2-7; TRBD1 is a possible D gene (5 bases). CDR1 is SGHNT, CDR2 YENEEA, per germline. This CDR3 region has 14 residues. CDR3 sequence: CAGSLDVTVYEQYF. As DNA, the CDR3 is TGTGCCGGCAGCTTAGATGTGACAGTCTACGAGCAGTACTTC.

The gene calls are TRBV29-1 and TRBJ2-3; 8 bases agree with TRBD1. CDR1 and CDR2 from the germline V gene are SQVTM and ANQGSEA. Germline trimming cut 8 bases from V and 1 base from J; bases unmatched to any gene: 8. The CDR3 loop spans 14 amino acids. CDR3 protein: CSIARDRRTDTQYF. CDR3 sequence (DNA): TGCAGCATCGCGAGGGACAGGCGCACAGATACGCAGTATTTT.

With regard to this clonotype: An end of the junction does not agree with germline; a read error may underlie this. CDR3 DNA: TGTGCTACCATTGACCGTACAAGGGGGACAGTTACGCAGTATTTT. It yields the protein CATIDRTRGTVTQYF. The chain links TRBV24-1 to TRBJ2-3, with 7 bases lining up with TRBD1. Germline assignment: CDR1 KGHDR and CDR2 SFDVKD. The CDR3 is 15 residues long.

To note about this clonotype: This is likely a read error, given that the CDR3 carries no conserved phenylalanine or tryptophan at its end. The gene calls are TRBV7-9 and TRBJ2-3, with 8 bases identical to TRBD2. Germline V CDR1 and CDR2: SEHNR, FQNEAQ (reference sequence). The CDR3 has 14 residues. The ends lost 3 bases at V and 12 bases at J; junction bases unmatched: 11. CDR3 in DNA: TGTGCCAGCAGCTTTCAAAGAGGCGGGGGGACCCAGTATCTT. Its translation: CASSFQRGGGTQYL.

This clonotype was observed a few times. This sequence joins TRBV7-9 and TRBJ1-1, with D perhaps TRBD1 (6 bases). From germline, CDR1 is SEHNR and CDR2 FQNEAQ (reference sequence). The CDR3 contains 14 residues. V was trimmed by 6 bases and J by 0 bases, leaving 11 bases between them. As DNA, the CDR3 is TGTGCCAGCAGACAGGGTTATATGAACACTGAAGCTTTCTTT. This sequence encodes CASRQGYMNTEAFF.

Of note for this clonotype: Compared with germline, one end of the junction differs, possibly owing to a read error. V is TRBV11-1 and J is TRBJ2-2; no clear D. This CDR3 region has 14 residues. The germline V gene has CDR1 SGHAT and CDR2 FQDESV (reference sequence). The CDR3 bases are TGCGCCAGCAGCGCACCGCTGGCAGCCGGGGAGCTGTTTTTT. Translating it yields CASSAPLAAGELFF.

In this sample, this clonotype turned up once. The conserved phenylalanine or tryptophan normally closing the CDR3 is absent here, so this likely arose from a read error. J is TRBJ2-1 and V is TRBV19, with 9 bases identical to TRBD1. CDR3 size: 15 residues. Losses at the gene ends were 9 bases for V and 5 bases for J; bases not matched to a gene: 11. The germline gives CDR1 LNHDA, CDR2 SQIVND (reference sequence). The CDR3 sequence is CASSEAGTGHNEQFL. The CDR3 region has the DNA TGTGCCAGCAGCGAAGCCGGGACAGGGCACAATGAGCAGTTCCTC.

This clonotype was seen at least ten times. The gene calls are TRBV13 and TRBJ2-1; perhaps TRBD1 as D (6 bases). Germline V gene lookup returns CDR1 PRHDT and CDR2 FYEKMQ (reference sequence). This CDR3 is 16 amino acids long. V dropped 3 bases and J dropped 8 bases, with 20 bases sitting between them. For the CDR3, the DNA is TGTGCCAGCAGCTTTGGGGGCGGAAACGGTCAGGATGAGCAGTTCTTC. Residues: CASSFGGGNGQDEQFF. The whole variable domain, filled in from reference TRBV13 and TRBJ2-1, reads AAGVIQSPRHLIKEKRETATLKCYPIPRHDTVYWYQQGPGQDPQFLISFYEKMQSDKGSIPDRFSAQQFSDYHSELNMSSLELGDSALYFCASSFGGGNGQDEQFFGPGTRLTVL.

Remarks on this clonotype: The conserved closing phenylalanine or tryptophan is absent in this CDR3, likely reflecting a read error. The DNA is omitted, as the CDR3 cannot be located on it reliably, and the CDR3 follows TCRdb's listing. The chain links TRBV7-9 to TRBJ2-3; TRBD1, the D gene given by the table, was not confirmed from the DNA. Germline CDR1 reads SEHNR; CDR2 reads FQNEAQ (reference sequence). The CDR3 is made up of 13 amino acids, end residues included. CDR3 sequence: CASSEEGGARDKY.

As to this clonotype: Sequence at one end of the junction differs from germline and may be a read error. The rearrangement joins TRBV9 to TRBJ2-1, with D maybe TRBD2 (5 bases). This CDR3 has 13 residues. Germline CDR1 reads SGDLS; CDR2 reads YYNGEE. In DNA form, the CDR3 reads TGCGCCAGCAGCCCCAAGCCCCGGGATACGCAGTTCTTC. Translated, it gives CASSPKPRDTQFF.

The chain is built from TRBV7-2 and TRBJ1-2; 9 bases are shared with TRBD1. J gave up 11 bases and V 3 bases, and 16 bases lay outside the gene matches. The CDR3 length is 16 residues. CDR1 is SGHTA and CDR2 is FQGNSA in the germline V gene. The CDR3 DNA follows: TGTGCCAGCAGCTTGTGGGCGGGGACAGGGAACTATAATTACACCTTC. As protein: CASSLWAGTGNYNYTF.

About this clonotype itself: The junction departs from germline at one end; a sequencing error may be responsible. This sequence joins TRBV15 and TRBJ2-7; D is possibly TRBD2 (5 bases). CDR3 length: 14 amino acids. CDR1 LNHNV and CDR2 YYDKDF come from the germline V gene (reference sequence). CDR3 in amino acids: CASSSGSEHDEQYF. CDR3 DNA sequence: TGTGCCAGCAGCAGCGGCAGCGAGCACGACGAGCAGTACTTC.

About this clonotype itself: This CDR3 fails to terminate in the conserved phenylalanine or tryptophan, so it likely reflects a read error. It is unclear where the CDR3 begins or ends on the DNA, so no DNA is shown, and the CDR3 is as TCRdb lists it. The V and J genes are TRBV7-3 and TRBJ2-3; the tabulated D call, TRBD2, remains unverified against the DNA. With termini counted, the CDR3 has 13 amino acids. Germline V gives CDR1 SGHTA, CDR2 FQGTGA. The CDR3 reads CASSRRATAVEHC.

This clonotype has at least ten counts. This chain joins TRBV7-6 and TRBJ1-6; D remains ambiguous. Between the trimmed V and J ends, which lost 5 bases and 8 bases, there was a span of 10 bases. Germline-derived CDR1 and CDR2 are SGHVS and FNYEAQ. This CDR3 spans 13 amino acids. CDR3 DNA sequence: TGTGCCAGCAGCCAGGCTACTTATTCACCCCTCCACTTT. Protein sequence: CASSQATYSPLHF.

On this clonotype: No DNA is shown, since the ends of the CDR3 on it are uncertain; the CDR3 is the one TCRdb lists. The J gene is TRBJ2-5, the V gene TRBV7-9. The CDR3 is made up of 15 amino acids, end residues included. Germline V lookup: CDR1 SEHNR, CDR2 FQNEAQ (reference sequence). CDR3: CASSLTHCEQYVEYF.

Concerning this clonotype itself: At one boundary the junction diverges from the germline segment, which might be a read error. The chain combines TRBV9 with TRBJ2-3, with 8 bases that match TRBD1. This CDR3 has 15 residues. The germline gives CDR1 SGDLS, CDR2 YYNGEE. CDR3 loop: CVSSGGGQGTDTQYF. In nucleotides, the CDR3 is TGTGTCAGCAGCGGAGGGGGACAGGGCACAGATACGCAGTATTTT. The full variable domain, its missing parts supplied by reference TRBV9 and TRBJ2-3, is DSGVTQTPKHLITATGQRVTLRCSPRSGDLSVYWYQQSLDQGLQFLIQYYNGEERAKGNILERFSAQQFPDLHSELNLSSLELGDSALYFCVSSGGGQGTDTQYFGPGTRLTVL.

A word on this clonotype: The DNA is omitted, as the CDR3 cannot be located on it reliably, and the CDR3 follows TCRdb's listing. The chain couples TRBV7-3 to TRBJ2-6; no check of the table's D call, TRBD2, against the DNA was made. Looked up from germline, CDR1 is SGHTA and CDR2 is FQGTGA. The CDR3 is 17 residues long, counting both termini. The CDR3 sequence is CASSLSRATSSTSVLTF.

A note on this clonotype: The junction departs from the called germline gene at one end, perhaps through a read error. The chain uses TRBV7-9 and TRBJ2-5, with D perhaps given as TRBD1 or TRBD2 (5 bases each). In germline, CDR1 is SEHNR, CDR2 FQNEAQ (reference sequence). This CDR3 is 14 amino acids long. The CDR3, as DNA: TGTGCCTACGAGGTAGCAGCGTACCAAGGGACCCAGCACTTC. Amino acid sequence: CAYEVAAYQGTQHF.

On this clonotype: The conserved closing phenylalanine or tryptophan is absent in this CDR3, likely reflecting a read error. The chain uses TRBV7-2 and TRBJ2-7, with D possibly being TRBD1 (6 bases). The length of the CDR3 is 14 residues. Deletions cut 4 bases from V and 6 bases from J, with 16 bases between. Germline V lookup: CDR1 SGHTA, CDR2 FQGNSA. The CDR3 DNA is TGTGCCAGCAGCTCGGACAGTGCCACCTCCGAGCAGTACTCC. Amino acid sequence: CASSSDSATSEQYS.

The chain links TRBV5-4 to TRBJ2-3; a weak D match, TRBD2 (5 bases). The germline CDR1 and CDR2 sequences are SGHNT and YYREEE (reference sequence). There are 14 residues in the CDR3. V lost 8 bases and J lost 6, with 19 bases in between. CDR3 in amino acids: CASSNPTSPDTQYF. The CDR3 nucleotides are TGTGCCAGTAGCAACCCAACTAGTCCCGATACGCAGTATTTT.

Points on this clonotype: This is likely a read error, given that the CDR3 carries no conserved phenylalanine or tryptophan at its end. This chain joins TRBV7-9 and TRBJ1-1; D unresolved. This CDR3 contains 15 residues. Per the germline V gene, CDR1 is SEHNR and CDR2 is FQNEAQ (reference sequence). V shed 1 base and J shed 2 bases, with 11 bases lying between them. CDR3 sequence reads: CASSLDPTDNTEAFL. For the CDR3, the DNA is TGTGCCAGCAGCTTAGATCCAACAGATAACACTGAAGCTTTCCTT.

This sequence joins TRBV10-3 and TRBJ2-3; 7 bases are shared with TRBD2. The CDR3 consists of 13 residues. V was clipped by 6 bases and J by 2 bases; unmatched bases: 2. Germline V lookup: CDR1 ENHRY, CDR2 SYGVKD. CDR3 nucleotide sequence: TGTGCCATCAGGGGGGGGATCACAGATACGCAGTATTTT. It translates to CAIRGGITDTQYF.

The rearrangement joins TRBV9 to TRBJ2-7, with D maybe TRBD1 (5 bases). Between the trimmed V and J ends, which lost 0 bases and 1 base, there was a span of 20 bases. The CDR3 extends over 18 amino acids. CDR1 and CDR2 from the germline V gene are SGDLS and YYNGEE. CDR3 DNA: TGTGCCAGCAGCGTAGGTTCAGATAGGACATATTTTTCCTACGAGCAGTACGTC. This gives the protein CASSVGSDRTYFSYEQYV.

V usage is TRBV11-3 and J usage is TRBJ2-3; 8 positions agree with TRBD2. The V segment lost 5 bases and the J segment 1 base; nucleotides outside the gene matches: 14. The CDR3 loop spans 18 amino acids. In germline, CDR1 is SGHNT, CDR2 YENEEA. The CDR3 region is CASSVGATGGAGTDTQYF. DNA for the CDR3: TGTGCCAGCAGCGTAGGGGCGACCGGGGGGGCCGGCACAGATACGCAGTATTTT.

Points on this clonotype: Compared with germline, one end of the junction differs, possibly owing to a read error. The chain joins TRBV7-9 to TRBJ1-2; D is perhaps TRBD1 (5 bases). CDR3 size: 14 residues. CDR1 and CDR2 from the germline V gene are SEHNR and FQNEAQ (reference sequence). DNA for the CDR3: TGTGCCAGCAGCCACCCCGTGAGGGACGAGCAGTACTTCTTC. Its translation is CASSHPVRDEQYFF.